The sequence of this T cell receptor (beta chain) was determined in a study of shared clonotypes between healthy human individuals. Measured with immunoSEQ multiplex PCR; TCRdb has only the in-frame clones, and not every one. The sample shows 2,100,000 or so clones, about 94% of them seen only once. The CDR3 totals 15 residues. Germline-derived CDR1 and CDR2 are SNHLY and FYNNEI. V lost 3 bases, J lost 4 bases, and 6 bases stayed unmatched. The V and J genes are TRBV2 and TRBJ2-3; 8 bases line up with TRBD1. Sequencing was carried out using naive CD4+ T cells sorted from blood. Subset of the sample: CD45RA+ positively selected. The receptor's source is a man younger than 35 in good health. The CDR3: CASSDLPGGPDTQYF. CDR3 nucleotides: TGTGCCAGCAGTGATCTGCCAGGGGGCCCAGATACGCAGTATTTT. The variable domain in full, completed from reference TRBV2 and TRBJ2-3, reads EPEVTQTPSHQVTQMGQEVILRCVPISNHLYFYWYRQILGQKVEFLVSFYNNEISEKSEIFDDQFSVERPDGSNFTLKIRSTKLEDSAMYFCASSDLPGGPDTQYFGPGTRLTVL.